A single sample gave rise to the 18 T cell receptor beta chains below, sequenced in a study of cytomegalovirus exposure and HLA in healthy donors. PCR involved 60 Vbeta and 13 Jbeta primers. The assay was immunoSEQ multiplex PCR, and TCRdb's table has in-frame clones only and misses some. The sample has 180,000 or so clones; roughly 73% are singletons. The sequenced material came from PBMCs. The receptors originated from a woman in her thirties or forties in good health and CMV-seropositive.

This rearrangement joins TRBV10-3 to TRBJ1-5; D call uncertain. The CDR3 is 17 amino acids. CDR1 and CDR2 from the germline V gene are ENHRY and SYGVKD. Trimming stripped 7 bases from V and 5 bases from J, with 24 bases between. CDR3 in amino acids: CAITWGRAKGGHQPQHF. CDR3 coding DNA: TGTGCCATCACATGGGGAAGGGCTAAGGGAGGGCATCAGCCCCAGCATTTT.

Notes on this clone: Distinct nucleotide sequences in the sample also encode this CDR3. The CDR3 DNA sequence: TGTGCCAGCAGTACAGGGGGTTCTAATGAAAAACTGTTTTTT. Its protein is CASSTGGSNEKLFF. The rearrangement links TRBV2 to TRBJ1-4, with 8 bases aligning to TRBD1. The J segment lost 3 bases and the V segment lost 5 bases, leaving 2 bases of the junction unmatched. Germline V CDR1 and CDR2: SNHLY, FYNNEI. This CDR3 spans 14 amino acids. Together with reference TRBV2 and TRBJ1-4, the CDR3 gives the full variable domain: EPEVTQTPSHQVTQMGQEVILRCVPISNHLYFYWYRQILGQKVEFLVSFYNNEISEKSEIFDDQFSVERPDGSNFTLKIRSTKLEDSAMYFCASSTGGSNEKLFFGSGTQLSVL.

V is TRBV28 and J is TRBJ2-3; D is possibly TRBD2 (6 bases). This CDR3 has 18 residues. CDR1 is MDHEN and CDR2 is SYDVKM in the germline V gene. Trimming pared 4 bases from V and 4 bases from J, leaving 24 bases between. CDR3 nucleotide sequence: TGTGCCAGCAGTTCCCTCTACCTATGGGGGAGGCACCCAGATACGCAGTATTTT. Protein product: CASSSLYLWGRHPDTQYF.

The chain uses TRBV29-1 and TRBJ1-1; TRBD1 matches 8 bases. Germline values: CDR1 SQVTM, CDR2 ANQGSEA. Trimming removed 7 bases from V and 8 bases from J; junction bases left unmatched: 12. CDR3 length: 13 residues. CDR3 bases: TGCAGCGCCAAAACAGGGGGTGATATCGAAGCTTTCTTT. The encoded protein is CSAKTGGDIEAFF.

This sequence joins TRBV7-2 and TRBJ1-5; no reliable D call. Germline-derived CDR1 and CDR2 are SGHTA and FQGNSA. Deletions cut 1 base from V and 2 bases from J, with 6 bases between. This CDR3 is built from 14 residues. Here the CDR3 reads CASSLGAGNQPQHF. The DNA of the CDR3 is TGTGCCAGCAGCTTAGGGGCTGGCAATCAGCCCCAGCATTTT.

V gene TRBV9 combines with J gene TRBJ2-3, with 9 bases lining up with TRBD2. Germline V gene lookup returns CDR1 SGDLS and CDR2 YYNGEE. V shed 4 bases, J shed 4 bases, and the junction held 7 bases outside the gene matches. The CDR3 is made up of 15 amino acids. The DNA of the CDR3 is TGTGCCAGCAGCTCAGTAGCGGGAGTAGCAGATACGCAGTATTTT. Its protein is CASSSVAGVADTQYF.

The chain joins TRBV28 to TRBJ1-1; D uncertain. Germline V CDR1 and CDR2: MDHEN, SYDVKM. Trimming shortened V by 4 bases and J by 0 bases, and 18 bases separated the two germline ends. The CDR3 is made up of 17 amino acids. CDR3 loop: CASSSPQARPMNTEAFF. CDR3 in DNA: TGTGCCAGCAGTTCGCCGCAGGCCCGCCCCATGAACACTGAAGCTTTCTTT.

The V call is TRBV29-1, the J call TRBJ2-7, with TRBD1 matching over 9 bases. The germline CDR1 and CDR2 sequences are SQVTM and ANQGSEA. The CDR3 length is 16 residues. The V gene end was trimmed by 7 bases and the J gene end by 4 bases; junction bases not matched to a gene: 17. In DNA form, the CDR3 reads TGCAGCGCGGAGAGACCCGGGACAGGGAACAGATACGAGCAGTACTTC. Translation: CSAERPGTGNRYEQYF.

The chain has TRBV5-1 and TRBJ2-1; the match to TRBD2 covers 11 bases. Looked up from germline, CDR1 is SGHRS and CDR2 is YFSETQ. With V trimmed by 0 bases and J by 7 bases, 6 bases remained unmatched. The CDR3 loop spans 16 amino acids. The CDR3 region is CASSLELAGDSNEQFF. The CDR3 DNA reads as TGCGCCAGCAGCTTGGAACTAGCGGGAGATAGTAATGAGCAGTTCTTC. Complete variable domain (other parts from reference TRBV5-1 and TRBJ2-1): KAGVTQTPRYLIKTRGQQVTLSCSPISGHRSVSWYQQTPGQGLQFLFEYFSETQRNKGNFPGRFSGRQFSNSRSEMNVSTLELGDSALYLCASSLELAGDSNEQFFGPGTRLTVL.

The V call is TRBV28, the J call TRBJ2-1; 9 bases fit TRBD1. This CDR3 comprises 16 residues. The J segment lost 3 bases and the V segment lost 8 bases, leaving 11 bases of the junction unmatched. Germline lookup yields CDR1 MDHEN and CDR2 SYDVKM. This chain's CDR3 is CASYTGGRPVYNEQFF. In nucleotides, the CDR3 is TGTGCCAGCTACACAGGGGGCCGTCCCGTCTACAATGAGCAGTTCTTC.

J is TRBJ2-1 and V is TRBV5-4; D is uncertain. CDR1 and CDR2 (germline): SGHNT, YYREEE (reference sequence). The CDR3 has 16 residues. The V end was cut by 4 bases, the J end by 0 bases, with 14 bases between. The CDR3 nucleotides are TGTGCCAGCAGCATAGACTCCTCACTCTCCTACAATGAGCAGTTCTTC. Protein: CASSIDSSLSYNEQFF.

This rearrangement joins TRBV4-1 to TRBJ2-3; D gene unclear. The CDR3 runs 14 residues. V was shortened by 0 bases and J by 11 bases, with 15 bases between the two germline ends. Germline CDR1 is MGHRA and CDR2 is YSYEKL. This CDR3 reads CASSQDPLSPLQYF. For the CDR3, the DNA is TGCGCCAGCAGCCAAGATCCTCTTAGTCCATTGCAGTATTTT.

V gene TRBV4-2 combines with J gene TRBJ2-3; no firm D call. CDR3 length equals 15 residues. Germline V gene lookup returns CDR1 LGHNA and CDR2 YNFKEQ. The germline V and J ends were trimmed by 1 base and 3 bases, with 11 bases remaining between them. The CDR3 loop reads CASSQVSLETDTQYF. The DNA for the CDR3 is TGTGCCAGCAGCCAAGTTAGCCTAGAAACAGATACGCAGTATTTT.

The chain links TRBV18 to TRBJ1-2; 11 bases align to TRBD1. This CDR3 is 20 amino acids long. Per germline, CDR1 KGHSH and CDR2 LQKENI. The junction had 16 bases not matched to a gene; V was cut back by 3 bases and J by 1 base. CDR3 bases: TGTGCCAGCTCACCCTCACTTCACGGGACAGGGGGAAGAGATAACTATGGCTACACCTTC. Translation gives CASSPSLHGTGGRDNYGYTF.

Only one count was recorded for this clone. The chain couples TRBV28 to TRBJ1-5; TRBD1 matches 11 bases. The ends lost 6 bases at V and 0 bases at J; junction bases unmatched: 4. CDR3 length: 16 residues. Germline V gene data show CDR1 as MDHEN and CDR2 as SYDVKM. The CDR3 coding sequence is TGTGCCAGCAGGACGGGACAGGGGGTTAGCAATCAGCCCCAGCATTTT. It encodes CASRTGQGVSNQPQHF.

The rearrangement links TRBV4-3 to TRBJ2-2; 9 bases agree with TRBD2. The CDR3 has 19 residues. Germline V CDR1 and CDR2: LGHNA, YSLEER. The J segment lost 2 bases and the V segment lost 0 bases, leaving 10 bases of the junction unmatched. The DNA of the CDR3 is TGCGCCAGCAGCCAAGATGGGGGTCGCGGGAGGGTTAACACCGGGGAGCTGTTTTTT. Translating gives CASSQDGGRGRVNTGELFF.

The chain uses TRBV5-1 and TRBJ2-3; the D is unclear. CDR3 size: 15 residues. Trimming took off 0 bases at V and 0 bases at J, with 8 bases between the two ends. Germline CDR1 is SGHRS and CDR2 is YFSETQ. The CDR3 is CASSLEWPSTDTQYF. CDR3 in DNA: TGCGCCAGCAGCTTGGAGTGGCCTAGCACAGATACGCAGTATTTT.

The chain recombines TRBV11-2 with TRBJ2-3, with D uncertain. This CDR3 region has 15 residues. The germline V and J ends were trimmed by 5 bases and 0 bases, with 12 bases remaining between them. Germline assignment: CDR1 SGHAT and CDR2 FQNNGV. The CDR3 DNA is TGTGCCAGCAGCAACGTCCCAGTAAGCACAGATACGCAGTATTTT. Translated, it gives CASSNVPVSTDTQYF.